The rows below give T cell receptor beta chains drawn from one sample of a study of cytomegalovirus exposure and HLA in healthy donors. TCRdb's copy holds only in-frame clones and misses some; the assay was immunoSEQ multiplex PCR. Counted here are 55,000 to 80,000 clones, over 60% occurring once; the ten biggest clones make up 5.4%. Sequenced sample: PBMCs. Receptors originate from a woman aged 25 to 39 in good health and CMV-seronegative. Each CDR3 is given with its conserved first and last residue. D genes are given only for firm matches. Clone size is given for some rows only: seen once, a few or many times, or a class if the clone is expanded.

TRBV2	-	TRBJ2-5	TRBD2	TGTGCCAACGAGGCTCTAGCGGGAGTATCGGAAGAGACCCAGTACTTC	CANEALAGVSEETQYF
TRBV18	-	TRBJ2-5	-	TGTGCCAGCTCACCCAACCAGGGGAGGGAAGAGACCCAGTACTTC	CASSPNQGREETQYF
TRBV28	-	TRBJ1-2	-	TGTGCCAGCAGTTTTCAGGGAAACTATGGCTACACCTTC	CASSFQGNYGYTF
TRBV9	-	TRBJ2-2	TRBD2	TGTGCCAGCAGCGTATACGGGAGGGGCACCGGGGAGCTGTTTTTT	CASSVYGRGTGELFF
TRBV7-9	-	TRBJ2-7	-	TGTGCCAGCAGCTTAGAGTCCTACGAGCAGTACTTC	CASSLESYEQYF
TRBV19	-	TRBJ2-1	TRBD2	TGTGCCAGTAGTCTAGCGGGAGCGGGAGGGATTCAAAGGCAGTTCTTC	CASSLAGAGGIQRQFF
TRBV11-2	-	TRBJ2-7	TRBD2	TGTGCCAGCAGCTTGCCCGGGACTAGCGGGAGAGGGCAGTACTTC	CASSLPGTSGRGQYF
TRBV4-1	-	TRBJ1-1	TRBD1	TGCGCCAGCAGCCACGGACCCGGGACAGGGGCCTTGAACACTGAAGCTTTCTTT	CASSHGPGTGALNTEAFF
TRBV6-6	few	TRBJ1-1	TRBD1	TGTGCCACCCTAGGACAGGACACTGAAGCTTTCTTT	CATLGQDTEAFF
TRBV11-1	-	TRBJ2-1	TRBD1	TGTGCCAGCAGCTTATACCGGGACAGCCCGGGCGATGAGCAGTTCTTC	CASSLYRDSPGDEQFF
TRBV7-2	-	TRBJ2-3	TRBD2	TGTGCCAGCAGCACGGCCAGACTAGCCGCAGATACGCAGTATTTT	CASSTARLAADTQYF
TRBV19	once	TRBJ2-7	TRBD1	TGTGCCAGTAGTTTCGGACAGGGGGCGTCCTACGAGCAGTACTTC	CASSFGQGASYEQYF
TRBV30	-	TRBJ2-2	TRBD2	TGTGCCTGGACCCTTAGCGGGTACACCGGGGAGCTGTTTTTT	CAWTLSGYTGELFF
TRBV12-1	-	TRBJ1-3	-	TGTGCCAGCAGCTTTTTACGCCATTCACCAGTCGGGGGGCCTTGTAACACCATATATTTT	CASSFLRHSPVGGPCNTIYF
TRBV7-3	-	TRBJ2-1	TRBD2	TGTGCCAGCAGCTTAATTCCCCCGACTAGCGGGAGGCCCTACAATGAGCAGTTCTTC	CASSLIPPTSGRPYNEQFF
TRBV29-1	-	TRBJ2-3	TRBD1	TGCAGCGTTGAACAGACAGGGTCTGCAGATACGCAGTATTTT	CSVEQTGSADTQYF
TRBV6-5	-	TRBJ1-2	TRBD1	TGTGCCAGCAGCCTCGGACAGGGCCGGGGCTACACCTTC	CASSLGQGRGYTF
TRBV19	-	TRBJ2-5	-	TGTGCCAGTAGTATTGGAGTAAACCTGGGAGAGACCCAGTACTTC	CASSIGVNLGETQYF
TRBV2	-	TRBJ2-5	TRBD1	TGTGCCAGCAGGCGGGGACAGGGGGAGAGTGAGACCCAGTACTTC	CASRRGQGESETQYF
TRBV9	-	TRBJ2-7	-	TGTGCCAGCAGTGCTGGGGGTAGCGGTACCTACGAGCAGTACTTC	CASSAGGSGTYEQYF
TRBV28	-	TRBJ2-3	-	TGTGCCAGCAAAATTCGACAGCCCACAGATACGCAGTATTTT	CASKIRQPTDTQYF
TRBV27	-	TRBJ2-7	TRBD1	TGTGCCAGCAGAATACAGGGGTCCTACGAGCAGTACTTC	CASRIQGSYEQYF
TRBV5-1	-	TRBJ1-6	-	TGCGCCAGCAGCTTACGACAGTACGACTCCTATAATTCACCCCTCCACTTT	CASSLRQYDSYNSPLHF
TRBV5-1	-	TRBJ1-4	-	TGCGCCAGCAGCTTGCTCTCTACAGGGAGGGATGAAAAACTGTTTTTT	CASSLLSTGRDEKLFF
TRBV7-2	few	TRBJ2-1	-	TGTGCCAGCAGCTTGTCGGACAGCCTGCACAATGAGCAGTTCTTC	CASSLSDSLHNEQFF
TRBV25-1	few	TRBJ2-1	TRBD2	TGTGCCAGCAGTAGGACTAGCGGGAGTGAACGCAATGAGCAGTTCTTC	CASSRTSGSERNEQFF
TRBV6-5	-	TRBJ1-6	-	TGTGCCAGCAGTTACGAGCAGGGATTAAATTCACCCCTCCACTTT	CASSYEQGLNSPLHF
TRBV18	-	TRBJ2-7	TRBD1	TGTGCCAGCTCACCGACAGGGAAGTCCTCCTACGAGCAGTACTTC	CASSPTGKSSYEQYF
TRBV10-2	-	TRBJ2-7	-	TGCGCCAGCAGTGCAACAGGTCCCCCCACCTACGAGCAGTACTTC	CASSATGPPTYEQYF
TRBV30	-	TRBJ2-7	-	TGTGCCTGGAGTGAGTTACCAGGGGCGAGGTACGAGCAGTACTTC	CAWSELPGARYEQYF
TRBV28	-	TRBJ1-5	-	TGTGCCAGCACCTCTGTAGGACAGAGGCAGCCCCAGCATTTT	CASTSVGQRQPQHF
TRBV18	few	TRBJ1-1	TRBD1	TGTGCCAGCTCACCCACAGGGGATACTGAAGCTTTCTTT	CASSPTGDTEAFF
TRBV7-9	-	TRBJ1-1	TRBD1	TGTGCCAGCAGCCCAAGAGGGGGCCTGAACACTGAAGCTTTCTTT	CASSPRGGLNTEAFF
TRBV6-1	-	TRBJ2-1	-	TGTGCCAGCAGTGACCCTACAGGGGCCGGGGGGCAGTTCTTC	CASSDPTGAGGQFF
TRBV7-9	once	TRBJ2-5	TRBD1	TGTTCCAGCAGCTCGGACAGGAGGGAGACCCAGTACTTC	CSSSSDRRETQYF
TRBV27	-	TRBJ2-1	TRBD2	TGTGCCAGCAGTCCCATTGGCGGGAGGGCCTACAATGAGCAGTTCTTC	CASSPIGGRAYNEQFF
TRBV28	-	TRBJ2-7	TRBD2	TGTGCCAGCAGTCCAACGGGACTAGCGGGAGGGTTGCAGTACTTC	CASSPTGLAGGLQYF
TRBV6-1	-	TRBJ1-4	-	TGTGCCAGCATGGGGGGTGCGGCTAATGAAAAACTGTTTTTT	CASMGGAANEKLFF
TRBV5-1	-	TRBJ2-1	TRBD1	TGCGCCAGCAGCTTGGTCAACCTACGACAGGGGGCTCACAATGAGCAGTTCTTC	CASSLVNLRQGAHNEQFF